This is a list of T cell receptor beta chains from one sample in a study of blood T cell repertoires in COVID-19. This table comes from immunoSEQ multiplex PCR, and its TCRdb copy is limited to in-frame clones, with some not included. The repertoire holds about 120,000 clones, roughly 76% seen once, with more than 9% in the top ten. What was sequenced was peripheral blood. The receptors originated from a human donor in a cohort sampled during active COVID-19. Both conserved end residues are part of each CDR3. D genes are given only for firm matches. Clone size is stated in some rows and not others, as once, few, many or a class when expanded.

NA	TRBJ2-2	NA	TRBV28	TGTGCCAGCAGTTTCGAGACAGGCACCCTAACCTTGACCGGGGAGCTGTTTTTT	CASSFETGTLTLTGELFF
once	TRBJ2-7	TRBD1	TRBV29-1	TGCAGCGTACGACAGGGGTCTCACGAGCAGTACTTC	CSVRQGSHEQYF
NA	TRBJ2-7	TRBD2	TRBV6-5	TGTGCCAGCAGTTCCTGGACTAGCGGTTCCTACGAGCAGTACTTC	CASSSWTSGSYEQYF
NA	TRBJ1-5	TRBD1	TRBV30	TGTGCCTGGGACAGGGGTAGCAATCAGCCCCAGCATTTT	CAWDRGSNQPQHF
NA	TRBJ2-4	TRBD2	TRBV7-2	TGTGCCAGCAGCTTAACGAAGGGGGCTAGCGGGAGAAAAAACATTCAGTACTTC	CASSLTKGASGRKNIQYF
once	TRBJ1-3	NA	TRBV4-1	TGCGCCAGCAGCCAAGATCGTCGCACACGATCTGGAAACACCATATATTTT	CASSQDRRTRSGNTIYF
NA	TRBJ1-1	TRBD1	TRBV7-3	TGTGCCAGCAGCTCCGGGACAGGGTTTTATGAGGAAGCTTTCTTT	CASSSGTGFYEEAFF
NA	TRBJ1-6	TRBD1	TRBV27	TGTGCCAGCAGTTTAACCCTTGCAGGGGGTCCCGCCTCACCCCTCCACTTT	CASSLTLAGGPASPLHF
NA	TRBJ2-1	NA	TRBV28	TGTGCCAGCAGTTTTGGTAGGAGTCAAGGTGAGCAGTTCTTC	CASSFGRSQGEQFF
NA	TRBJ1-3	NA	TRBV6-5	TGTGCCAGCAGTTACTCGAACGGGAATGGAAACACCATATATTTT	CASSYSNGNGNTIYF
NA	TRBJ2-3	NA	TRBV30	TGTGCCTGGAGTCGTACACAGGATACGCAGTATTTT	CAWSRTQDTQYF
once	TRBJ2-7	NA	TRBV27	TGTGCCAGCAGTTTAGTGGGCTTCCGGGGAGAATACTACGAGCAGTACTTC	CASSLVGFRGEYYEQYF
once	TRBJ2-2	TRBD1	TRBV5-8	TGTGCCAGCAGCTCCGGACAGGGTACAATCACCGGGGAGCTGTTTTTT	CASSSGQGTITGELFF
NA	TRBJ2-3	NA	TRBV18	TGTGCCAGCTCAAATCTCAGAACGCAGTATTTT	CASSNLRTQYF
NA	TRBJ1-3	TRBD1	TRBV4-1	TGCGCCAGCAGCCAAGTCGGCCAGGGGGCTGGAAACACCATATATTTT	CASSQVGQGAGNTIYF
NA	TRBJ2-5	TRBD2	TRBV7-3	TGTGCCAGCAGCCGAAGCGGTCCTCTGGCTAGCGGTAAAGAGACCCAGTACTTC	CASSRSGPLASGKETQYF
NA	TRBJ2-7	NA	TRBV11-3	TGTGCCAGCAGCTTCGACACCGGCTACGAGCAGTACTTC	CASSFDTGYEQYF
NA	TRBJ1-1	NA	TRBV19	TGTGCCAGGGGGAGGGGACCGCACACCGAAGCTTTCTTT	CARGRGPHTEAFF
NA	TRBJ1-6	NA	TRBV19	TGTGCCAGTAGTTCCTCCCGGGGAGCAGCGAATTCACCCCTCCACTTT	CASSSSRGAANSPLHF
NA	TRBJ2-5	TRBD1	TRBV7-9	TGTGCCAGCAGCTTGGGACAGGGAATTCAAGAGACCCAGTACTTC	CASSLGQGIQETQYF
NA	TRBJ2-7	TRBD1	TRBV6-5	TGTGCCAGCAGTTACCGATCCGGACAGGGGATGCACGAGCAGTACTTC	CASSYRSGQGMHEQYF
NA	TRBJ1-3	NA	TRBV3-1/TRBV3-2	TGTGCCAGCAGCCAAAACGGACAGAAGCAAGGAAACACCATATATTTT	CASSQNGQKQGNTIYF
NA	TRBJ1-2	TRBD1	TRBV19	TGTGCCAGTGGGACAGGCTATGGCTACACCTTC	CASGTGYGYTF
NA	TRBJ2-1	NA	TRBV28	TGTGCCAGCAGTCCCCCAACCCTAGTGGGGGGGTTCTTC	CASSPPTLVGGFF
NA	TRBJ2-7	TRBD2	TRBV27	TGTGCCAGCAGTTTATCGGGACTAGCGGGAGGGCTACCTGGGTACGAGCAGTACTTC	CASSLSGLAGGLPGYEQYF
NA	TRBJ2-1	TRBD1	TRBV9	TGTGCCAGCAGCTCAGGACAGGGCTATGAGCAGTTCTTC	CASSSGQGYEQFF
few	TRBJ2-1	TRBD1	TRBV19	TGTGCCAGTAGTTCGTCAGGGGGAAGAGGCAATGAGCAGTTCTTC	CASSSSGGRGNEQFF
NA	TRBJ2-5	TRBD1	TRBV18	TGTGCCAGCTCCCCTACAGGGGGCACCCAAGAGACCCAGTACTTC	CASSPTGGTQETQYF
NA	TRBJ2-7	NA	TRBV7-9	TGTGCCAGCAGCGTGGGACATAATGTGGGCGAGCAGTACTTC	CASSVGHNVGEQYF
NA	TRBJ1-1	NA	TRBV5-6	TGTGCCAGCAGCTTTGGGGCCTCAATCACTGAAGCTTTCTTT	CASSFGASITEAFF
few	TRBJ1-6	TRBD1	TRBV15	TGTGCCACCAGCAGAGGGGACAGGGGAGTAAGTTCACCCCTCCACTTT	CATSRGDRGVSSPLHF
NA	TRBJ1-2	NA	TRBV28	TGTGCCAGCAGACGGGTCGGTGCTAACTATGGCTACACCTTC	CASRRVGANYGYTF
NA	TRBJ2-2	NA	TRBV4-1	TGCGCCAGCAGCCAAAACGGGATAGCCGCCGGGGAGCTGTTTTTT	CASSQNGIAAGELFF
NA	TRBJ1-1	NA	TRBV7-8	TGTGCCAGCAGCTTTGAAGGGGGCACTGAAGCTTTCTTT	CASSFEGGTEAFF
NA	TRBJ2-3	NA	TRBV6-1	TGTGCCAGCAGTGAAATGGTCAGGGCCACAGATACGCAGTATTTT	CASSEMVRATDTQYF
NA	TRBJ2-5	TRBD2	TRBV28	TGTGCCAGCAGTATCGGACTAGCGGGAATTGAGACCCAGTACTTC	CASSIGLAGIETQYF
NA	TRBJ1-5	NA	TRBV12-3/TRBV12-4	TGTGCCAGCAGTTTAGGACACAATCAGCCCCAGCATTTT	CASSLGHNQPQHF
NA	TRBJ2-5	NA	TRBV12-3/TRBV12-4	TGTGCCAGCAGTTTATCAGGGTCCCAGACCCAGTACTTC	CASSLSGSQTQYF
few	TRBJ2-7	TRBD2	TRBV28	TGTGCCAGCAGTTCCTCGGGGGGGAACCCCTACGAGCAGTACTTC	CASSSSGGNPYEQYF
NA	TRBJ2-7	NA	TRBV10-3	TGTGCCATCAGTCAGACAGATTCCTACGAGCAGTACTTC	CAISQTDSYEQYF
NA	TRBJ2-1	TRBD2	TRBV9	TGTGCCAGCAGCGTAGGTCTGGCTAGCGGGCAAACAGAGCAGTTCTTC	CASSVGLASGQTEQFF
few	TRBJ2-3	TRBD2	TRBV9	TGTGCCAGCAGCCCCCTAGCGGGTTCTAGCACAGATACGCAGTATTTT	CASSPLAGSSTDTQYF
NA	TRBJ1-1	NA	TRBV7-9	TGTGCCAGCAGCTTCGATGGCCCTGAAGCTTTCTTT	CASSFDGPEAFF
few	TRBJ1-5	NA	TRBV30	TGTGCCTGGGCTACGGAGAATCAGCCCCAGCATTTT	CAWATENQPQHF
NA	TRBJ2-1	TRBD1	TRBV6-1	TGTGCCAGCAGTGACCCGGGACAGGGCGCCGATGAGCAGTTCTTC	CASSDPGQGADEQFF
NA	TRBJ1-2	NA	TRBV28	TGTGCCAGCAGAAGCGGTGGGGGGGACTATGGCTACACCTTC	CASRSGGGDYGYTF
NA	TRBJ2-2	NA	TRBV29-1	TGCAGCGCCGCGACAATTTTCACCGGGGAGCTGTTTTTT	CSAATIFTGELFF
NA	TRBJ2-7	TRBD1	TRBV18	TGTGCCAGCTCACCAGGGACAGGGGACGAGCAGTACTTC	CASSPGTGDEQYF
NA	TRBJ2-6	NA	TRBV3-1/TRBV3-2	TGTGCCAGCAGCCAAGATCTGCCAGGGGGGAACTCTGGGGCCAACGTCCTGACTTTC	CASSQDLPGGNSGANVLTF
NA	TRBJ2-1	TRBD1	TRBV12-3/TRBV12-4	TGTGCCAGCAGCAAACAGGGGATCGATGAGCAGTTCTTC	CASSKQGIDEQFF
NA	TRBJ1-1	TRBD1	TRBV3-1/TRBV3-2	TGTGCCAGCAGTCGGAACCGGGACAGGGTCTCCACTGAAGCTTTCTTT	CASSRNRDRVSTEAFF
once	TRBJ2-2	NA	TRBV7-6	TGTGCCAGCAGCCCCGGAGGAGCGGCGACCGGGGAGCTGTTTTTT	CASSPGGAATGELFF
NA	TRBJ1-2	NA	TRBV9	TGTGCCAGCAGCGTAGACGGGAACTATGGCTACACCTTC	CASSVDGNYGYTF
NA	TRBJ1-1	NA	TRBV11-1	TGTGCCAGCAGCCGACAGGCGCAGAACACTGAAGCTTTCTTT	CASSRQAQNTEAFF
NA	TRBJ2-7	NA	TRBV6-6	TGTGCCAGCAGCCTGGACAGACCGGAGCAGTACTTC	CASSLDRPEQYF